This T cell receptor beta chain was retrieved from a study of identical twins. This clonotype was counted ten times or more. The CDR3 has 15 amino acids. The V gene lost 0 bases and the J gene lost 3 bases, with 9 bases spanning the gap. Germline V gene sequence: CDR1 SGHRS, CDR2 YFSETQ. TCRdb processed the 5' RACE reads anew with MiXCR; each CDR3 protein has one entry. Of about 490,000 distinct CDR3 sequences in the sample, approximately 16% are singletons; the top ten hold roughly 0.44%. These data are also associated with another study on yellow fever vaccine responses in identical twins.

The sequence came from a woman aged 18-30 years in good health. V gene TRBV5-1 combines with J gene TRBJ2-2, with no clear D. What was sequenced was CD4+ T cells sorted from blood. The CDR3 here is CASSLAGWDTGELFF. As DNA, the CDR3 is TGCGCCAGCAGCTTGGCCGGGTGGGACACCGGGGAGCTGTTTTTT. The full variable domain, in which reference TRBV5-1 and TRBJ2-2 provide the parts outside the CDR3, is KAGVTQTPRYLIKTRGQQVTLSCSPISGHRSVSWYQQTPGQGLQFLFEYFSETQRNKGNFPGRFSGRQFSNSRSEMNVSTLELGDSALYLCASSLAGWDTGELFFGEGSRLTVL.